Listed below are T cell receptor beta chains from one sample, sequenced in a study of vaccination effects on CD4 cells after COVID-19. Antigens for these TCRs are unknown. Only in-frame clones appear in the TCRdb table, and some are missing; sequencing was by immunoSEQ multiplex PCR. The sample yields tens of thousands of clones, roughly 70% seen once. Material: CD4+ T cells from PBMCs cultured with SARS-CoV-2 spike peptides, obtained after COVID-19 vaccination. The receptors were sampled from a human donor who received a COVID-19 vaccine. Both conserved end residues are part of each CDR3. The D gene is left open where the match is weak. Clone size appears in some rows only: once, few, many, or a class for an expanded clone.

-	TRBV5-1	TRBJ2-6	-	TGCGCCAGCAGCTTTTCGGCAGGGACCAGCTCTGGGGCCAACGTCCTGACTTTC	CASSFSAGTSSGANVLTF
-	TRBV6-5	TRBJ1-1	few	TGTGCCAGCAGTCTAGGGGGGGTGACTGAAGCTTTCTTT	CASSLGGVTEAFF
-	TRBV3-1/TRBV3-2	TRBJ1-3	-	TGTGCCAGCAGCCAAACAGGGTCGGCTGGAAACACCATATATTTT	CASSQTGSAGNTIYF
-	TRBV18	TRBJ1-5	-	TGTGCCAGCTCACCACCCCATAGCAATCAGCCCCAGCATTTT	CASSPPHSNQPQHF
TRBD1	TRBV11-2	TRBJ2-7	-	TGTGCCAGCAGCTTAGGGGGGGACAGGGTGTACGAGCAGTACTTC	CASSLGGDRVYEQYF
-	TRBV6-5	TRBJ1-1	-	TGTGCCAGCAGTTACGAGTCTGAAGCTTTCTTT	CASSYESEAFF
-	TRBV5-8	TRBJ1-1	-	TGTGCCAGCGTCCTGGGACCATTGAACACTGAAGCTTTCTTT	CASVLGPLNTEAFF
-	TRBV3-1/TRBV3-2	TRBJ1-1	-	TGTGCCAGCAGCCAAGGAGACCTTGAAGCTTTCTTT	CASSQGDLEAFF
TRBD1	TRBV18	TRBJ1-5	-	TGTGCCAGCTCACCGGGACAGGGCCCGAATCAGCCCCAGCATTTT	CASSPGQGPNQPQHF
-	TRBV18	TRBJ2-1	-	TGTGCCAGCTCACCAGGCAGCATTAACAATGAGCAGTTCTTC	CASSPGSINNEQFF
TRBD2	TRBV2	TRBJ2-5	-	TGTGCCAGCAGGGATCAGACTAGCGGGTCAGAGACCCAGTACTTC	CASRDQTSGSETQYF
-	TRBV29-1	TRBJ2-3	-	TGCAGCGTCGGACTCTCTAGCACAGATACGCAGTATTTT	CSVGLSSTDTQYF
-	TRBV19	TRBJ2-5	few	TGTGCCAGTAGTATGGAAGGTACGGAGACCCAGTACTTC	CASSMEGTETQYF
-	TRBV4-1	TRBJ1-2	-	TGCGCCAGCAGCCAAGATGGTGGGAACCTCTATGGCTACACCTTC	CASSQDGGNLYGYTF
-	TRBV19	TRBJ1-5	-	TGTGCCAGTAGTATGGACAGAAATCAGCCCCAGCATTTT	CASSMDRNQPQHF
-	TRBV18	TRBJ1-1	-	TGTGCCAGCTCACCAATTTGGGACGCAAAAACCATTGAAGCTTTCTTT	CASSPIWDAKTIEAFF
-	TRBV9	TRBJ1-1	-	TGTGCCAGCAGCGTAGTTTCAGGGGTGACTGAAGCTTTCTTT	CASSVVSGVTEAFF
-	TRBV2	TRBJ2-5	-	TGTGCCAGCAGTGGGTGGCAGCAAGAGACCCAGTACTTC	CASSGWQQETQYF
-	TRBV6-4	TRBJ2-2	few	TGTGCCAGCTCTGTTACAGGCACCGGGGAGCTGTTTTTT	CASSVTGTGELFF
TRBD1	TRBV9	TRBJ2-1	-	TGTGCCAGCAGCGCGATGCCGGGACAGGGCAACAATGAGCAGTTCTTC	CASSAMPGQGNNEQFF
-	TRBV6-6	TRBJ2-1	-	TGTGCCAGCAGTTACTCCCGCGTATACAATGAGCAGTTCTTC	CASSYSRVYNEQFF
-	TRBV5-1	TRBJ1-6	-	TGCGCCAGCAGCTTGGACGGGAGCTCCTATAATTCACCCCTCCACTTT	CASSLDGSSYNSPLHF
-	TRBV12-3/TRBV12-4	TRBJ2-5	-	TGTGCCAGCAGTTTCCAAGAGACCCAGTACTTC	CASSFQETQYF
-	TRBV5-6	TRBJ1-2	-	TGTGCCAGCAGCTTGAAGGACATAAACTATGGCTACACCTTC	CASSLKDINYGYTF
TRBD1	TRBV5-5	TRBJ1-1	-	TGTGCCAGCAGCTTGTGGGCAGGGGGGGACCCGAGCACTGAAGCTTTCTTT	CASSLWAGGDPSTEAFF
-	TRBV5-6	TRBJ2-6	-	TGTGCCAGCAGCTTGGCGGGTCCAGGGGCCAACGTCCTGACTTTC	CASSLAGPGANVLTF
-	TRBV4-2	TRBJ2-7	-	TGTGCCAGCAGCCAAGGGCGGGATCCCACCTACGAGCAGTACTTC	CASSQGRDPTYEQYF
-	TRBV12-3/TRBV12-4	TRBJ2-1	-	TGTGCCAGCAGGCCCTCGGCCTACAATGAGCAGTTCTTC	CASRPSAYNEQFF
-	TRBV3-1/TRBV3-2	TRBJ1-3	few	TGTGCCAGCAGAAAAGGGGCTGGAAACACCATATATTTT	CASRKGAGNTIYF
-	TRBV3-1/TRBV3-2	TRBJ2-7	-	TGTGCCAGCAGCGGGGCCAGTCCCGCCTCCGGGGAGCAGTACTTC	CASSGASPASGEQYF
-	TRBV12-3/TRBV12-4	TRBJ2-5	-	TGTGCCAGCAGCCCATCGACCGAAGAGACCCAGTACTTC	CASSPSTEETQYF
-	TRBV10-3	TRBJ1-3	-	TGTGCCATCAGTGGGGGAAACACCATATATTTT	CAISGGNTIYF
-	TRBV30	TRBJ1-5	-	TGTGCCTGGAGTGTTTCCAGCGGCAATCAGCCCCAGCATTTT	CAWSVSSGNQPQHF
-	TRBV7-6	TRBJ2-1	-	TGTGCCAGCAGCTCAACCGCGAGCTCCTACAATGAGCAGTTCTTC	CASSSTASSYNEQFF
-	TRBV11-3	TRBJ1-6	-	TGTGCCAGCAGCGAAACCGGACCCCGACGCGGTTCACCCCTCCACTTT	CASSETGPRRGSPLHF
-	TRBV19	TRBJ2-3	-	TGTGCCAGTAACAGGGAGAGGAAAGATACGCAGTATTTT	CASNRERKDTQYF
-	TRBV19	TRBJ2-6	-	TGTGCCAGTAGTATTCAGGGAAACTCTGGGGCCAACGTCCTGACTTTC	CASSIQGNSGANVLTF
-	TRBV10-1	TRBJ1-6	-	TGCGCCAGCAGTGAGCCCGATAATTCACCCCTCCACTTT	CASSEPDNSPLHF
-	TRBV3-1/TRBV3-2	TRBJ2-5	-	-	CASILGLAGGRKETQYF
TRBD2	TRBV5-1	TRBJ2-1	few	TGCGCCAGCAGCTTGGCTCCAGCGGGAGACAATGAGCAGTTCTTC	CASSLAPAGDNEQFF
-	TRBV29-1	TRBJ2-5	-	TGCAGCGTTGAAGTGCACCAAGAGACCCAGTACTTC	CSVEVHQETQYF
TRBD1	TRBV4-2	TRBJ1-6	-	TGTGCCAGCAGCCAAGAGGCGCAGGGGGCAAATTCACCCCTCCACTTT	CASSQEAQGANSPLHF
-	TRBV2	TRBJ1-5	-	TGTGCCAGCAGGGGAGATCAGCCCCAGCATTTT	CASRGDQPQHF
-	TRBV24-1	TRBJ2-5	-	TGTGCCACCAGTGATTCTCCGTTAGAGACCCAGTACTTC	CATSDSPLETQYF
-	TRBV29-1	TRBJ2-7	-	TGCAGCCTGACCCGGGCCTACGAGCAGTACTTC	CSLTRAYEQYF
-	TRBV19	TRBJ1-1	-	TGTGCCAGTACCCCGGCAGGGTTAATGAACACTGAAGCTTTCTTT	CASTPAGLMNTEAFF
-	TRBV6-2/TRBV6-3	TRBJ2-3	-	TGTGCCAGCAGTTACCGGGGTTCAGATACGCAGTATTTT	CASSYRGSDTQYF
-	TRBV28	TRBJ1-2	-	TGTGCCAGCAGATTTCCCCGGGAAATGGGGGGCTACACCTTC	CASRFPREMGGYTF
TRBD1	TRBV7-9	TRBJ1-1	few	TGTGCCAGCAGCTCATACAGGGGTTCGAACACTGAAGCTTTCTTT	CASSSYRGSNTEAFF
TRBD1	TRBV3-1/TRBV3-2	TRBJ2-1	-	TGTGCCAGCAGCCAACCTGTCGGGACAGGGGGGGGCAATGAGCAGTTCTTC	CASSQPVGTGGGNEQFF
-	TRBV6-1	TRBJ2-1	-	TGTGCCAGCAGTGAGGAGGTTTACAATGAGCAGTTCTTC	CASSEEVYNEQFF
TRBD1	TRBV12-3/TRBV12-4	TRBJ1-2	-	TGTGCCAGCAGTGGGGGACAGGCCTATGGCTACACCTTC	CASSGGQAYGYTF
-	TRBV18	TRBJ1-5	-	TGTGCCAGCTCACCACCCGGGACCATCAATCAGCCCCAGCATTTT	CASSPPGTINQPQHF
TRBD2	TRBV5-1	TRBJ2-3	-	TGCGCCAGCAGCGGGACGCCGGGACTAGCCGGATCTACGCAGTATTTT	CASSGTPGLAGSTQYF
-	TRBV21-1	TRBJ1-1	-	TGTGCCACTAGGACAGGGCCGAACACTGAAGCTTTCTTT	CATRTGPNTEAFF
-	TRBV5-1	TRBJ1-4	-	TGCGCCAGCAGCACGGGCGGAGCAGATAATGAAAAACTGTTTTTT	CASSTGGADNEKLFF
-	TRBV7-6	TRBJ2-2	-	TGTGCCAGCAGCTTAGGTCGGCTTATCAACACCGGGGAGCTGTTTTTT	CASSLGRLINTGELFF
TRBD1	TRBV19	TRBJ1-2	-	TGTGCCAGTAGTACCGGGACAGGGAGGACCTATGGCTACACCTTC	CASSTGTGRTYGYTF
-	TRBV9	TRBJ2-2	-	TGTGCCAGCAGCCCCGTCGTGGGGGGCCTCACCGGGGAGCTGTTTTTT	CASSPVVGGLTGELFF